Relative to its sample, the clone carrying this T cell receptor beta chain is medium-sized (0.01 to 0.1%). Its antigen is undetermined. This record belongs to a study of early T cells in non-severe SARS-CoV-2 infection. Whole-study context: Sequencing of unsorted whole blood was done on bulk RNA, leaving chains unpaired. Study-wide results and caveats: There was a bias toward anti-spike CD8 responses in VDJdb matching, which missed private and CD4 specificities.

Separate cDNA molecules each had unique molecular identifiers attached to them. In TCRdb, the 5' RACE reads were re-called with MiXCR into one record per CDR3 protein. Of 30,000 to 40,000 distinct CDR3 sequences detected, roughly 6.6% appear once; the ten largest clones hold about an eighth. Germline CDR1 and CDR2: SGHVS and FQNEAQ. This CDR3 region has 16 residues. Trimming removed 5 bases from V and 3 bases from J; junction bases left unmatched: 4. The chain uses TRBV7-8 and TRBJ2-3; the match to TRBD2 covers 14 bases. This TCR was recovered from an adult who was a healthcare worker with PCR-confirmed SARS-CoV-2 infection or an uninfected control (not recorded which). The sample consisted of whole blood, taken at baseline. The CDR3 DNA is TGTGCCAGCAGCCCAGGGACTAGCGGGAGTACAGATACGCAGTATTTT. Encoded protein: CASSPGTSGSTDTQYF.